This TCR beta chain was captured in a study of graft-versus-host responses after intestinal transplantation. The CDR3 length is 14 residues. Germline V CDR1 and CDR2: SQVTM, ANQGSEA. V lost 5 bases and J lost 0, with 14 bases in between. TCRdb's table, derived via immunoSEQ multiplex PCR, lists solely in-frame clones and lacks some. The table lists 74,000 or so clones, over 80% of them singletons, with roughly 0.66% in the top ten. The sample consisted of PBMCs, taken 98 days after intestinal transplantation. The chain joins TRBV29-1 to TRBJ2-7; D is possibly TRBD1 (5 bases). This receptor was identified in a human patient who received an intestinal transplant, so some T cells may come from the graft donor. The CDR3 loop is CSVRRTQSSYEQYF. CDR3 DNA: TGCAGCGTTCGCAGGACACAGAGCTCCTACGAGCAGTACTTC.